This T cell receptor beta chain originates from a study of CD4+ T cells in melanoma. Study outcomes and limitations: CD8+ T cell, macrophage and B cell function reportedly correlated with neoantigen-specific CD4+ T cells. In melanoma, neoantigen-specific CD4+ T cells reportedly differed in differentiation state.

Deletions cut 6 bases from V and 2 bases from J, with 9 bases between. The CDR3 has 13 amino acids. Germline V CDR1 and CDR2: SGHDN, FVKESK. Libraries were prepared by immunoSEQ multiplex PCR; TCRdb keeps only in-frame clonotypes and omits some of them. The sample has fewer than 20,000 clones, 81% seen once. For this clone: Its antigen is unknown.

This TCR was recovered from a human donor with melanoma. The genes are TRBV14 and TRBJ2-3; no firm D call. Material: cells from a culture (not recorded whether cultured in vitro). Written as DNA, the CDR3 is TGTGCCAGCAGTCGTTTCGCCACAGATACGCAGTATTTT. This codes for CASSRFATDTQYF.